The sequence of this T cell receptor beta chain was determined in a study of T cell repertoires in cytomegalovirus infection. This clonotype occurred many times. TCRdb processed the reads anew with MiXCR; each CDR3 protein has one entry. The sample holds under 300,000 distinct CDR3 sequences, about 17% seen once. This CDR3 has 13 amino acids. CDR1 is SGHVS and CDR2 is FNYEAQ in the germline V gene. Trimming cost V 5 bases and J 9 bases; bases outside gene matches: 9. The sample consisted of CD8+ T cells from PBMCs. The sequence derives from a human donor in good health (CMV status not recorded). Some clones in this sample may be carry-over from other donors' samples. This chain connects TRBV7-6 to TRBJ2-5, with 7 nucleotides matching TRBD1. The CDR3 spells CASSQGTVTAQYF. CDR3 bases: TGTGCCAGCAGCCAAGGGACAGTCACGGCCCAGTACTTC.